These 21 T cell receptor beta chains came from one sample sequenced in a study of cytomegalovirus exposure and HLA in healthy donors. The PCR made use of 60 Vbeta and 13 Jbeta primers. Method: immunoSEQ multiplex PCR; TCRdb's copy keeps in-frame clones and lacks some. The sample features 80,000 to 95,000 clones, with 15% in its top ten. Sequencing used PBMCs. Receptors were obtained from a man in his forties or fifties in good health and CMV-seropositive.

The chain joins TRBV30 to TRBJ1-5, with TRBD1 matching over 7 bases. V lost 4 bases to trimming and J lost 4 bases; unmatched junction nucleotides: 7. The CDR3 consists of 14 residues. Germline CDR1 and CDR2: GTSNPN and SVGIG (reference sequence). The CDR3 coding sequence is TGTGCCTGGAACCAGGGACAGACGAATCAGCCCCAGCATTTT. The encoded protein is CAWNQGQTNQPQHF. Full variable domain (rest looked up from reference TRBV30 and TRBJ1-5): SQTIHQWPATLVQPVGSPLSLECTVEGTSNPNLYWYRQAAGRGLQLLFYSVGIGQISSEVPQNLSASRPQDRQFILSSKKLLLSDSGFYLCAWNQGQTNQPQHFGDGTRLSIL.

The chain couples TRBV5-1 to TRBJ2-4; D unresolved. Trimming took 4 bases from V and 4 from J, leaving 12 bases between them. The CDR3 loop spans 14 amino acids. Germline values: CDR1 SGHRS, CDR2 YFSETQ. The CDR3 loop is CASSLQTAKNIQYF. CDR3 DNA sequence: TGCGCCAGCAGCCTACAGACGGCGAAAAACATTCAGTACTTC.

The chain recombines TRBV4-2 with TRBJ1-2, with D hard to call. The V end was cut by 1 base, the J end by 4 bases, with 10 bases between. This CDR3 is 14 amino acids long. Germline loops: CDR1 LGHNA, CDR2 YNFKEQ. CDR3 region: CASSQGVFFYGYTF. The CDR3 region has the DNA TGTGCCAGCAGCCAAGGAGTCTTTTTCTATGGCTACACCTTC.

DNA of the CDR3: TGTGCCAGCAGCTTAAATATCCTCGGGCCCCAGCATTTT. This translates into CASSLNILGPQHF. The rearrangement uses TRBV11-3 and TRBJ1-5; D gene ambiguous. CDR1 is SGHNT and CDR2 is YENEEA in the germline V gene. The length of the CDR3 is 13 residues. The ends were cut back, 2 bases at V and 9 bases at J, with 11 bases in the middle.

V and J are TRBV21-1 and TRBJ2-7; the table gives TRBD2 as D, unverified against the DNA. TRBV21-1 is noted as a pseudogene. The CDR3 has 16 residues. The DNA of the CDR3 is TGTGCCAGCAGCAAAGGCCGGAGGTTACCGGGTTGCGAGCAGTACTTC. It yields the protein CASSKGRRLPGCEQYF.

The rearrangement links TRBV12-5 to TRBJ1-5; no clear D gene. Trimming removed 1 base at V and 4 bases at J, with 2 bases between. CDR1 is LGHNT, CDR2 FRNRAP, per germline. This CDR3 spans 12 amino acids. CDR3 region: CASGLANQPQHF. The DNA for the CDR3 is TGTGCTAGTGGTTTGGCAAATCAGCCCCAGCATTTT.

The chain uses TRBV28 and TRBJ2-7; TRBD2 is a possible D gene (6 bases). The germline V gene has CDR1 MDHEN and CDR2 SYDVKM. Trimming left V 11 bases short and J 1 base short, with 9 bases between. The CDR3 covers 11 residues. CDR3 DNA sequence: TGTGCCGCGGGGAGTTCCTACGAGCAGTACTTC. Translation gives CAAGSSYEQYF.

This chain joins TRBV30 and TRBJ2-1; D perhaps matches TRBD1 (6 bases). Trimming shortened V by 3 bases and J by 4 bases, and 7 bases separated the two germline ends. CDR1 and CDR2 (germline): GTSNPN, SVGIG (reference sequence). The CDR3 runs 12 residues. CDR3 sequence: CAWRQGYNEQFF. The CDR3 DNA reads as TGTGCCTGGAGACAGGGTTACAATGAGCAGTTCTTC.

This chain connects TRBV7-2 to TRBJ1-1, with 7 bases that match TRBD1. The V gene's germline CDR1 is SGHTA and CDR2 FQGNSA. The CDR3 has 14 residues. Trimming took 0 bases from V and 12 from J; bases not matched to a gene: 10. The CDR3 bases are TGTGCCAGCAGCTTAGCGCACCGGGGCAGGGGGACTTTCTTT. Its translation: CASSLAHRGRGTFF.

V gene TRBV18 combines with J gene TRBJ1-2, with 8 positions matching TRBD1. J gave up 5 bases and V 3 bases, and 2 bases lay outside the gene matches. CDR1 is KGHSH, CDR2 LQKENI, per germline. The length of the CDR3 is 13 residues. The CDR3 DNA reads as TGTGCCAGCTCACCCGACAGGGGATATGGCTACACCTTC. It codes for CASSPDRGYGYTF.

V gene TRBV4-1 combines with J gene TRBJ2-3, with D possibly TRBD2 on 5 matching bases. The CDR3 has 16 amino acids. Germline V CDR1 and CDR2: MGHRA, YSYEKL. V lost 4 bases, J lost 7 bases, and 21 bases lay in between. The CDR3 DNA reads TGCGCCAGCAGCCCCCCAGCGGAACCCGGTGTAAATACGCAGTATTTT. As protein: CASSPPAEPGVNTQYF.

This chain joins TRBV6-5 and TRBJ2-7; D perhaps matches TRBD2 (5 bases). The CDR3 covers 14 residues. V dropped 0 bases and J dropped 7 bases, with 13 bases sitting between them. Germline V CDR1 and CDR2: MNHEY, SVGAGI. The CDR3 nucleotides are TGTGCCAGCAGTTACTCTGAGGGCCTGGGGGAGCAGTACTTC. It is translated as CASSYSEGLGEQYF.

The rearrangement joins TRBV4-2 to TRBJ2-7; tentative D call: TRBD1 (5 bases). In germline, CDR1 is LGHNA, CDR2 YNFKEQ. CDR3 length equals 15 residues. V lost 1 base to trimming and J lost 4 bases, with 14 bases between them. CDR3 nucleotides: TGTGCCAGCAGCCAAGCGGCGCAGGGCGCGTACGAGCAGTACTTC. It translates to CASSQAAQGAYEQYF.

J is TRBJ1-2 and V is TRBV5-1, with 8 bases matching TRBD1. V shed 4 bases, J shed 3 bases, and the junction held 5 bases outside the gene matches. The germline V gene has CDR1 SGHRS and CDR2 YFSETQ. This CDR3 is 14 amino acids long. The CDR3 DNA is TGCGCCAGCAGCGAGGGACAGGTGGACTATGGCTACACCTTC. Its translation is CASSEGQVDYGYTF.

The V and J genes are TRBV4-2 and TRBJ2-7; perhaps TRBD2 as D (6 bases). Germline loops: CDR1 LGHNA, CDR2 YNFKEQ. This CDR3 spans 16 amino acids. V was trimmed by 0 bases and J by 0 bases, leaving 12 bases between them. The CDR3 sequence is CASSQEGQAGSYEQYF. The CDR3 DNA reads TGTGCCAGCAGCCAAGAAGGACAAGCGGGCTCCTACGAGCAGTACTTC.

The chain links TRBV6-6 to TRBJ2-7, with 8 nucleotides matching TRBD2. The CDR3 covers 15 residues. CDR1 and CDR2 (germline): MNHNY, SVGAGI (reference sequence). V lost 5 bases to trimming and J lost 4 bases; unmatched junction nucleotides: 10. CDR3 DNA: TGTGCCAGCAGTCGCCGGGCGGGGGGATCATACGAGCAGTACGTC. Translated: CASSRRAGGSYEQYV.

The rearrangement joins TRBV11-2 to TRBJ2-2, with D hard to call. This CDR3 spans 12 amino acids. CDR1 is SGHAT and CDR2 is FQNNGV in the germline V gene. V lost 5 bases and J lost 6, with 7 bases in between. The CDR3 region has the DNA TGTGCCAGCAGCGGCGCGGCCGGGGAGCTGTTTTTT. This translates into CASSGAAGELFF.

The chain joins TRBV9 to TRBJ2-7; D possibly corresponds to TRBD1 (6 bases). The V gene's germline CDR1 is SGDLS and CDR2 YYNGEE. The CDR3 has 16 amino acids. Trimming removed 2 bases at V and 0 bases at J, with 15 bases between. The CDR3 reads CASSVGQSFGSYEQYF. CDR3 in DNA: TGTGCCAGCAGCGTTGGACAGAGCTTTGGCTCCTACGAGCAGTACTTC.

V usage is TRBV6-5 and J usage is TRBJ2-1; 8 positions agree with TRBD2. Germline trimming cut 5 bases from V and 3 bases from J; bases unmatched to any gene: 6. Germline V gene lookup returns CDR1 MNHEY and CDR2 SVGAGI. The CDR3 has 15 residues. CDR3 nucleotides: TGTGCCAGCAGTCGGGAGGGTTGGGACTACAATGAGCAGTTCTTC. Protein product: CASSREGWDYNEQFF.

The chain's CDR3 is CASTLWKTGGVRLFF. The CDR3 coding sequence is TGTGCCAGCACCCTATGGAAAACAGGGGGTGTCCGACTGTTTTTT. The V gene is TRBV13, the J gene TRBJ1-4; 8 bases fit TRBD1. Trimming took 7 bases from V and 13 from J; bases not matched to a gene: 17. The CDR3 is made up of 15 amino acids. The germline V gene encodes CDR1 PRHDT and CDR2 FYEKMQ (reference sequence).

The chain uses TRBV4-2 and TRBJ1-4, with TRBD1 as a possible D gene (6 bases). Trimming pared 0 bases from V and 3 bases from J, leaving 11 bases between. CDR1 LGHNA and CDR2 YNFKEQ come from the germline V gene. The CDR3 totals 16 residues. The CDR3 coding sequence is TGTGCCAGCAGCCAAGAGACAGGCCAACCTAATGAAAAACTGTTTTTT. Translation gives CASSQETGQPNEKLFF.